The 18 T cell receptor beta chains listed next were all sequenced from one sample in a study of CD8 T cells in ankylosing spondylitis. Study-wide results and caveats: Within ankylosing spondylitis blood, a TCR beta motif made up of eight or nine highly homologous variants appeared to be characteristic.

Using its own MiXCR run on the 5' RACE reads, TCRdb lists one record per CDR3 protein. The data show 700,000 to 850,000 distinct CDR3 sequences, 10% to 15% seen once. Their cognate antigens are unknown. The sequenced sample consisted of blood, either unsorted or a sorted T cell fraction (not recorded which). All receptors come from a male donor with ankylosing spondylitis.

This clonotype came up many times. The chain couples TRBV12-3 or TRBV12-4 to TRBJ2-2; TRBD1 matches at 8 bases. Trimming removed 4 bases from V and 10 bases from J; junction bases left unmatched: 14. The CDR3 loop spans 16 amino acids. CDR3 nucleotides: TGTGCCAGCAGTTCCCTGACAGGGGCAAGGAATGAGGAGCTGTTTTTT. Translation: CASSSLTGARNEELFF.

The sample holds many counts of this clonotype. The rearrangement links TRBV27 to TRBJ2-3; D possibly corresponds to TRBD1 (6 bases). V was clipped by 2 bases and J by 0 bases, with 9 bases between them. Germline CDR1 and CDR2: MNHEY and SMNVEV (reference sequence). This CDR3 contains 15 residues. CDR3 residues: CASSLRTASTDTQYF. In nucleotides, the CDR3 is TGTGCCAGCAGTTTAAGGACAGCTAGCACAGATACGCAGTATTTT.

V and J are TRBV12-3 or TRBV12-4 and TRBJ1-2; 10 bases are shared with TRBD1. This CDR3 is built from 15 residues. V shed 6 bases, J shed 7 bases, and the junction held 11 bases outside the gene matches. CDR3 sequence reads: CASSRTGTGAVGYTF. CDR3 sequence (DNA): TGTGCCAGCAGCCGAACCGGGACAGGGGCGGTTGGCTACACCTTC.

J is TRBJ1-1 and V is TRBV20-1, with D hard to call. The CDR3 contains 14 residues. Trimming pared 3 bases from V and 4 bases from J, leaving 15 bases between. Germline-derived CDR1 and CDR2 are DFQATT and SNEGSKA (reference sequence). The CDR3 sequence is CSASRARGGTEAFF. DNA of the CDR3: TGCAGTGCTAGTCGTGCCCGGGGAGGCACTGAAGCTTTCTTT.

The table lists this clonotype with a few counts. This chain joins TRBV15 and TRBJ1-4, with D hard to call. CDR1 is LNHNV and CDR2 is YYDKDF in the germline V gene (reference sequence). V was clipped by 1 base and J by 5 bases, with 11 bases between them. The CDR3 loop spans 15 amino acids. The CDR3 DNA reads TGTGCCACCAGCAGAGCGAGGCAGACAAATGAAAAACTGTTTTTT. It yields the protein CATSRARQTNEKLFF.

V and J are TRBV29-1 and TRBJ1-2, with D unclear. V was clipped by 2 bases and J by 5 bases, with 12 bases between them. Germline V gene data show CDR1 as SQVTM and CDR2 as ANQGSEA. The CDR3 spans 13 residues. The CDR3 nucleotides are TGCAGCGTTGAAAAGGAACCCGGGTATGGCTACACCTTC. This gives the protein CSVEKEPGYGYTF.

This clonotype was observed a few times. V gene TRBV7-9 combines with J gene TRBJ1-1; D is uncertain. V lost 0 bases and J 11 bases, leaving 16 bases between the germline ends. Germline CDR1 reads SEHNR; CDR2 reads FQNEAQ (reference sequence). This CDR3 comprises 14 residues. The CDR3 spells CASSLAGGPARAFF. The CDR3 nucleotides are TGTGCCAGCAGCTTAGCGGGTGGACCCGCAAGGGCTTTCTTT.

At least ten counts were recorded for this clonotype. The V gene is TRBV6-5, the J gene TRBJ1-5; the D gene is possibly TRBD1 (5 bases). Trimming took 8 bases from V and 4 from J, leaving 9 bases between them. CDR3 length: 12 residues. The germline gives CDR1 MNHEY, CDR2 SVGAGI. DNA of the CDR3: TGTGCCAGCGGGACGGGGAATCAGCCCCAGCATTTT. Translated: CASGTGNQPQHF.

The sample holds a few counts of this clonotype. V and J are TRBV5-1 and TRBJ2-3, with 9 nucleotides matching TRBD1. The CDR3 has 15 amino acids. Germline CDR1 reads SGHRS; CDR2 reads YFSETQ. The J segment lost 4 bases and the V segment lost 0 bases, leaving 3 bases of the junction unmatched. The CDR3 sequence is CASSLGDRVADTQYF. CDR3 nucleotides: TGCGCCAGCAGCTTGGGGGACAGGGTAGCAGATACGCAGTATTTT.

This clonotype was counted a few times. In DNA form, the CDR3 reads TGCAGTGCTAGAGGGACCGCCTTTATGGATTCACCCCTCCACTTT. Its protein product is CSARGTAFMDSPLHF. V is TRBV20-1 and J is TRBJ1-6; no firm D call. Trimming stripped 1 base from V and 8 bases from J, with 15 bases between. This CDR3 comprises 15 residues. Germline lookup yields CDR1 DFQATT and CDR2 SNEGSKA (reference sequence).

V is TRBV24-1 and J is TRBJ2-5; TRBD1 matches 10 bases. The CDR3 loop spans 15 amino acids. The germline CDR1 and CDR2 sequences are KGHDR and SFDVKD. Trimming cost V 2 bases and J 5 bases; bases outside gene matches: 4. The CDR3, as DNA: TGTGCCACCAGTGATTCCGGGACAGGGGACGAGACCCAGTACTTC. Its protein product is CATSDSGTGDETQYF.

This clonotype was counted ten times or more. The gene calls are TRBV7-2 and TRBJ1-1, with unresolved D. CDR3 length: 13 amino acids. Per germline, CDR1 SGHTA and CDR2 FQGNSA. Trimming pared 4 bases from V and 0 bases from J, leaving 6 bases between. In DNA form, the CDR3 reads TGTGCCAGCAGCTCAACTTTGAACACTGAAGCTTTCTTT. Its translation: CASSSTLNTEAFF. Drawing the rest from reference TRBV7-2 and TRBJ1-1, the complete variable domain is GAGVSQSPSNKVTEKGKDVELRCDPISGHTALYWYRQSLGQGLEFLIYFQGNSAPDKSGLPSDRFSAERTGGSVSTLTIQRTQQEDSAVYLCASSSTLNTEAFFGQGTRLTVV.

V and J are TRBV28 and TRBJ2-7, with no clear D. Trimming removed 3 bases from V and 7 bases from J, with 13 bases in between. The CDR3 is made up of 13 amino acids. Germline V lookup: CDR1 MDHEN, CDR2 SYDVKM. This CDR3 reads CASSFRVSLEQYF. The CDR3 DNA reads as TGTGCCAGCAGTTTTAGGGTCTCCTTAGAGCAGTACTTC.

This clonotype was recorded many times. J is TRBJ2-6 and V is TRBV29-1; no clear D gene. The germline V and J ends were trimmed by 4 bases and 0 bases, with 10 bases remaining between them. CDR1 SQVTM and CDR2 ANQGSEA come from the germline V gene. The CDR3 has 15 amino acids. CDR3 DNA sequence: TGCAGCGTTGGGCTGATAAGCTCTGGGGCCAACGTCCTGACTTTC. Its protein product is CSVGLISSGANVLTF. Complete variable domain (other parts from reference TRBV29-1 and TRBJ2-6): SAVISQKPSRDICQRGTSLTIQCQVDSQVTMMFWYRQQPGQSLTLIATANQGSEATYESGFVIDKFPISRPNLTFSTLTVSNMSPEDSSIYLCSVGLISSGANVLTFGAGSRLTVL.

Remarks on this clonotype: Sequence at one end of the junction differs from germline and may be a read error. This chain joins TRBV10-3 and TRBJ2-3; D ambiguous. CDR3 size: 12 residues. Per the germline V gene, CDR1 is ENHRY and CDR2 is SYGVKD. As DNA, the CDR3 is TGTGCCATCAGTGAAATGTTTAATACGCATTATTTT. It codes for CAISEMFNTHYF.

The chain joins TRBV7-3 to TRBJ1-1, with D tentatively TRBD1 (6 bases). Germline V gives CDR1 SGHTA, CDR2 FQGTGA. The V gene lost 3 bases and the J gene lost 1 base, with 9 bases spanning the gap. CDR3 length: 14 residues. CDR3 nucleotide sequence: TGTGCCAGCAGCTTGGGACACGAGAACACTGAAGCTTTCTTT. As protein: CASSLGHENTEAFF.

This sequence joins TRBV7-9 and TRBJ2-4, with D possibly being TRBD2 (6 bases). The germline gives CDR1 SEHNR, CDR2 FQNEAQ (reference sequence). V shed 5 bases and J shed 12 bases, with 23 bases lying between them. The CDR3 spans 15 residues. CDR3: CASSPPGLTGGPQYF. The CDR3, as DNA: TGTGCCAGCAGCCCACCGGGACTCACCGGGGGACCTCAGTACTTC. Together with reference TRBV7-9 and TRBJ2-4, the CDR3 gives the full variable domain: DTGVSQNPRHKITKRGQNVTFRCDPISEHNRLYWYRQTLGQGPEFLTYFQNEAQLEKSRLLSDRFSAERPKGSFSTLEIQRTEQGDSAMYLCASSPPGLTGGPQYFGAGTRLSVL.

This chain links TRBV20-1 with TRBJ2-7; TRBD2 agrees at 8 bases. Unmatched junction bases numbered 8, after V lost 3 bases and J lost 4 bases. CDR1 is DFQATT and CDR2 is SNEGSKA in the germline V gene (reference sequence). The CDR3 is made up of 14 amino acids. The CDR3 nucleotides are TGCAGTGCTAGCAAGGGACTAGTGCAATACGAGCAGTACTTC. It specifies CSASKGLVQYEQYF.